The present T cell receptor (beta chain) was sequenced within a study of post-analysis software for immune sequencing data. About the study: The patients showed relapsing-remitting, secondary progressive and progressive-relapsing multiple sclerosis courses. Study-level results: Five or six TRBV segments were more frequent in patients than controls; TRBV5-6, TRBV5-1 and TRBV20-1 belonged to this group. With F measure, samples from one preparation batch clustered together strongly. Controls' normalized Chao1 diversity significantly exceeded that of multiple sclerosis patients.

Researchers reported that TCR beta cDNA libraries carried unique molecular identifiers. Each sample of roughly 0.9 to 11 million input T cells yielded around 500,000 cDNA molecules, so each molecule approximated one T cell. MiXCR was run by TCRdb on the PCR reads, yielding one entry per CDR3 protein. The table includes roughly 570,000 distinct CDR3 sequences, approximately 34% detected once. Per germline, CDR1 SQVTM and CDR2 ANQGSEA. The CDR3 contains 13 residues. Trimming removed 8 bases from V and 8 bases from J; junction bases left unmatched: 11. Concerning this clonotype: Its antigen is as yet unknown.

The sequencing sample was made of blood. The rearrangement joins TRBV29-1 to TRBJ1-4; 7 nucleotides line up with TRBD1. The clonotype was recovered from a girl between 2 and 17 years old with multiple sclerosis. The CDR3 coding sequence is TGCAGCATCAACAGGGGCCGTCGAGAAAAACTGTTTTTT. Translation gives CSINRGRREKLFF.